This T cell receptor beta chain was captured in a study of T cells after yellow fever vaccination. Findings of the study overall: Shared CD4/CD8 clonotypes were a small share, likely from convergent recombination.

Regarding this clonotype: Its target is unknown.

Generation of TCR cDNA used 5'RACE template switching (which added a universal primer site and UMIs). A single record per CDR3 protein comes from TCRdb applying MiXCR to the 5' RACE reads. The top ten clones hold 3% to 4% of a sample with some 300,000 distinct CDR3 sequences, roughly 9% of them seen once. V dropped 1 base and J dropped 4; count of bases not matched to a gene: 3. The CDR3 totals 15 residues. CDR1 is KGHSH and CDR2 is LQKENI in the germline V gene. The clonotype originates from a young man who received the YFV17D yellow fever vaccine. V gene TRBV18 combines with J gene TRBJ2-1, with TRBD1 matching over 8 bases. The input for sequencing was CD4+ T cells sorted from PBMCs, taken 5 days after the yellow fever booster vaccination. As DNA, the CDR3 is TGTGCCAGCTCACCACAGGACAGGGTGTACAATGAGCAGTTCTTC. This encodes CASSPQDRVYNEQFF.